The clone carrying this TCR beta chain was detected only once. These data come from a study of blood T cell repertoires in COVID-19. The germline V and J ends were trimmed by 2 bases and 6 bases, with 12 bases remaining between them. Germline CDR1 SGHDT, CDR2 YYEEEE. This CDR3 has 13 amino acids. Assay used: immunoSEQ multiplex PCR; TCRdb lists only in-frame clones, some missing. The table includes about 54,000 clones, roughly 87% detected once. V is TRBV5-6 and J is TRBJ2-7; possibly TRBD1 for D (5 bases). The TCR comes from a man aged 50-60 years with active COVID-19. Sequencing was carried out using peripheral blood. The CDR3 reads CASSFPTGVEQYF. Here the CDR3 DNA reads TGTGCCAGCAGCTTTCCAACAGGAGTCGAGCAGTACTTC. Looking up the rest from reference TRBV5-6 and TRBJ2-7 gives the full variable domain: DAGVTQSPTHLIKTRGQQVTLRCSPKSGHDTVSWYQQALGQGPQFIFQYYEEEERQRGNFPDRFSGHQFPNYSSELNVNALLLGDSALYLCASSFPTGVEQYFGPGTRLTVT.